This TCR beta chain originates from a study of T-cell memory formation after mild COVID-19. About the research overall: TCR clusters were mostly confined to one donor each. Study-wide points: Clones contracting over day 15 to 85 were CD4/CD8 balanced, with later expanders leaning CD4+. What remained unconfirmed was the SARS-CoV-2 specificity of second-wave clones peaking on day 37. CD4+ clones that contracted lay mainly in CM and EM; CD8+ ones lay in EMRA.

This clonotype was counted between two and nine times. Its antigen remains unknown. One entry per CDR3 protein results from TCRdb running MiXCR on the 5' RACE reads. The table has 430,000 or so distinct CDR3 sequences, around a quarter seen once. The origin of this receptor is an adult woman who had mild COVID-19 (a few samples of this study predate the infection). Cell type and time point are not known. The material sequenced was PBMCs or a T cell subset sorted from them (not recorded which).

CDR3 residues: CASSQRSGTHEQYF. CDR3 in DNA: TGCGCCAGCAGCCAACGTTCCGGGACCCACGAGCAGTACTTC. This chain uses TRBV4-1 with TRBJ2-7, with D perhaps assigned TRBD1 or TRBD2 (5 bases each). CDR1 is MGHRA and CDR2 is YSYEKL in the germline V gene. Trimming pared 2 bases from V and 5 bases from J, leaving 13 bases between. This CDR3 has 14 residues.